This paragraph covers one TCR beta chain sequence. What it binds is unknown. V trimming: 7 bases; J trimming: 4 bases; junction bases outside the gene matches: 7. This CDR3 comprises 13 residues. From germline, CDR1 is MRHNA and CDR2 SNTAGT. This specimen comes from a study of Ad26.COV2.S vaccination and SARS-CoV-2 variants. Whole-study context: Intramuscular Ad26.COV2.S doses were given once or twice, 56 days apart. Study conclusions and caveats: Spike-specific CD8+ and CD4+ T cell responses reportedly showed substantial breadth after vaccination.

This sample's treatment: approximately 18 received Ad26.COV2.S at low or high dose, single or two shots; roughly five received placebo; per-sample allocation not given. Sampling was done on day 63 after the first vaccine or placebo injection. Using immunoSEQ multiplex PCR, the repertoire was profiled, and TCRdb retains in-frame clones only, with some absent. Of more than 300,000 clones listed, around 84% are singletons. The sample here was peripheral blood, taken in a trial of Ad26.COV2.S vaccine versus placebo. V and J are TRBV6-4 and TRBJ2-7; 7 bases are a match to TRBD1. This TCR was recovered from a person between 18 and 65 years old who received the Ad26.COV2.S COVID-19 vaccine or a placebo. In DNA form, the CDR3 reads TGTGCCAGCAATGTAAGGGGGCGATACGAGCAGTACTTC. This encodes CASNVRGRYEQYF.